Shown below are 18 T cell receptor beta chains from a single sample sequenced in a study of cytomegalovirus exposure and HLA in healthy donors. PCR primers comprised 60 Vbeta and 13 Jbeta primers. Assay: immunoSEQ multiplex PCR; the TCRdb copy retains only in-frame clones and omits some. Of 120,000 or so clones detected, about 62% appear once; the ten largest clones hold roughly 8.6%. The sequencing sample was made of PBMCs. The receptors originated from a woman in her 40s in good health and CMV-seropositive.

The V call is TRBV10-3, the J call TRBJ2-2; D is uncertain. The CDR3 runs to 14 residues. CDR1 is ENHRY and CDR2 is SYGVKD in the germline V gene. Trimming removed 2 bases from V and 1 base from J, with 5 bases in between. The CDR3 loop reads CAISEQQNTGELFF. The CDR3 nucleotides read TGTGCCATCAGTGAGCAACAGAACACCGGGGAGCTGTTTTTT.

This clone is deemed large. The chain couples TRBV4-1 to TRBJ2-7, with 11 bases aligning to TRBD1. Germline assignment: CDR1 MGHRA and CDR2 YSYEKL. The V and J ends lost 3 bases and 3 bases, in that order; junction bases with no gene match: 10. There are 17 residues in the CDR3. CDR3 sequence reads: CASSQGPGTGGYYEQYF. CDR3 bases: TGCGCCAGCAGCCAGGGCCCCGGGACAGGGGGATACTACGAGCAGTACTTC.

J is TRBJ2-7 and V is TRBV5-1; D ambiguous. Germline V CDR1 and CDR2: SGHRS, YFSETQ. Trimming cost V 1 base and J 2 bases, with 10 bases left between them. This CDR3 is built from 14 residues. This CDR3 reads CASSLTAAPYEQYF. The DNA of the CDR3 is TGCGCCAGCAGCTTGACAGCTGCCCCCTACGAGCAGTACTTC.

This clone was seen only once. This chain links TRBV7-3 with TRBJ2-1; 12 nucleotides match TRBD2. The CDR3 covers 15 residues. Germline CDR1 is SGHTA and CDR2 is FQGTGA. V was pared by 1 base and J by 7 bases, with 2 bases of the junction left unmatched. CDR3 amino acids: CASSLRLAGANEQFF. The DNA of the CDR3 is TGTGCCAGCAGCTTAAGACTAGCGGGAGCGAATGAGCAGTTCTTC.

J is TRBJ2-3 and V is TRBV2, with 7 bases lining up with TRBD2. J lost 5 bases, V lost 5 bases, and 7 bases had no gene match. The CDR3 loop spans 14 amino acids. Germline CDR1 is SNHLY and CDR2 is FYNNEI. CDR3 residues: CASSYGGFEDTQYF. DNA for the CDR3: TGTGCCAGCAGTTACGGGGGGTTCGAAGATACGCAGTATTTT.

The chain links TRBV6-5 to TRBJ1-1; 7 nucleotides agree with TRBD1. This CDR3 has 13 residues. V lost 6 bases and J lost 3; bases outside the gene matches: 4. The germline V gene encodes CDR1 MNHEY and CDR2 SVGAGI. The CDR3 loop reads CASSLDRDTEAFF. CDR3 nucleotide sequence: TGTGCCAGCAGCCTCGACAGGGACACTGAAGCTTTCTTT.

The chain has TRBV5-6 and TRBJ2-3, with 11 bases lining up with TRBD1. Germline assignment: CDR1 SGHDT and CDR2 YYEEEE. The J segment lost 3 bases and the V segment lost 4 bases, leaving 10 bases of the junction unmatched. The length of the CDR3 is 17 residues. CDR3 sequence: CASSPPPGQGVTDTQYF. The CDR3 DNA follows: TGTGCCAGCAGCCCGCCGCCGGGACAGGGGGTGACAGATACGCAGTATTTT.

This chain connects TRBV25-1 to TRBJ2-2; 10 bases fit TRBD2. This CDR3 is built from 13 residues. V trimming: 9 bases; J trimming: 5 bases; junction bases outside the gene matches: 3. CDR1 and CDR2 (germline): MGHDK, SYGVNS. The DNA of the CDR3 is TGTGCCAGAAGGGGACTAGCGACCGGGGAGCTGTTTTTT. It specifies CARRGLATGELFF. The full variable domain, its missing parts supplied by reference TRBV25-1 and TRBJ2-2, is EADIYQTPRYLVIGTGKKITLECSQTMGHDKMYWYQQDPGMELHLIHYSYGVNSTEKGDLSSESTVSRIRTEHFPLTLESARPSHTSQYLCARRGLATGELFFGEGSRLTVL.

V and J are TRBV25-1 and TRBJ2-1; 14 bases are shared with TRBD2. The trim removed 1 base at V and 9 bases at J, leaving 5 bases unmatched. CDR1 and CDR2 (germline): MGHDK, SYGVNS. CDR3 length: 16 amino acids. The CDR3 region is CASSELGLAGEGEQFF. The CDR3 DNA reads TGTGCCAGCAGTGAATTGGGACTAGCGGGAGAGGGTGAGCAGTTCTTC.

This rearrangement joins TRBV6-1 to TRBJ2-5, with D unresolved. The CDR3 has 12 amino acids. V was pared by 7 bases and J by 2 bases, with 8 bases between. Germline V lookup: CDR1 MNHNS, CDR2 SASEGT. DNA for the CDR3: TGTGCCAGCAACCGAGTACAAGAGACCCAGTACTTC. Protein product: CASNRVQETQYF.

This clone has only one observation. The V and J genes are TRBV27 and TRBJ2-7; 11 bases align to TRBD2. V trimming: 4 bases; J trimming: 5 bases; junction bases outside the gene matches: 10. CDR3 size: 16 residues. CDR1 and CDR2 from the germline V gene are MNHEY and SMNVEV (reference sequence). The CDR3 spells CASSSLRLAGSHEQYF. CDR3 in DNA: TGTGCCAGCAGTTCCTTGCGACTAGCGGGAAGCCACGAGCAGTACTTC.

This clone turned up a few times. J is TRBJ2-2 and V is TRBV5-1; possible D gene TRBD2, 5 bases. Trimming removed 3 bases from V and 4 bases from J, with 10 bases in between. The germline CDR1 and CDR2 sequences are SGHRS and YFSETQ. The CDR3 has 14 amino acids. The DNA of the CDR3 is TGCGCCAGCAGCTCAGGACTCTCCACCGGGGAGCTGTTTTTT. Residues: CASSSGLSTGELFF. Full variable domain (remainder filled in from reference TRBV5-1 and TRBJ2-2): KAGVTQTPRYLIKTRGQQVTLSCSPISGHRSVSWYQQTPGQGLQFLFEYFSETQRNKGNFPGRFSGRQFSNSRSEMNVSTLELGDSALYLCASSSGLSTGELFFGEGSRLTVL.

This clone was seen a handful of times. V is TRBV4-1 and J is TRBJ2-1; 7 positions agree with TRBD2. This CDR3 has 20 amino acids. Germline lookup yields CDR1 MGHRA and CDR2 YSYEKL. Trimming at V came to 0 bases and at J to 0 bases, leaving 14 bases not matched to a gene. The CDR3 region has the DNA TGCGCCAGCAGCCAAGAGACCTCGGCTAGCGGCTCACGCTCCTACAATGAGCAGTTCTTC. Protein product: CASSQETSASGSRSYNEQFF.

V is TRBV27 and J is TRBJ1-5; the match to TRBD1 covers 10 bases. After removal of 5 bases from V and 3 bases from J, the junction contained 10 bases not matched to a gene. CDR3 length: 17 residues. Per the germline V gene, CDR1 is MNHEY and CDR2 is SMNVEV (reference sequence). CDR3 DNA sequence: TGTGCCAGCAGTGCACACCGGGACAGGGGATTCAATCAGCCCCAGCATTTT. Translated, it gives CASSAHRDRGFNQPQHF.

The chain's CDR3 is CASSLGGSNQPQHF. The CDR3 DNA sequence: TGTGCCAGCAGCTTAGGAGGAAGCAATCAGCCCCAGCATTTT. The chain uses TRBV5-6 and TRBJ1-5; D is unresolved. Germline V gene sequence: CDR1 SGHDT, CDR2 YYEEEE. The CDR3 runs 14 residues. Trimming cost V 2 bases and J 1 base, with 7 bases left between them.

The CDR3 region is CSVDLAPDTQYF. DNA of the CDR3: TGCAGCGTTGACCTAGCGCCGGATACGCAGTATTTT. The chain is built from TRBV29-1 and TRBJ2-3; possible D gene TRBD2, 6 bases. The ends were cut back, 3 bases at V and 6 bases at J, with 10 bases in the middle. The CDR3 runs 12 residues. CDR1 is SQVTM and CDR2 is ANQGSEA in the germline V gene.

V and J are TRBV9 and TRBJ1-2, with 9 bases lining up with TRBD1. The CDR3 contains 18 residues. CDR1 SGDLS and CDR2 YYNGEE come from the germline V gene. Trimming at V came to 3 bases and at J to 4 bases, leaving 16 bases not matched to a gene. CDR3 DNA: TGTGCCAGCAGCGAAAGGCCGGGACAGGGTCCGTCCCCCTATGGCTACACCTTC. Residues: CASSERPGQGPSPYGYTF.

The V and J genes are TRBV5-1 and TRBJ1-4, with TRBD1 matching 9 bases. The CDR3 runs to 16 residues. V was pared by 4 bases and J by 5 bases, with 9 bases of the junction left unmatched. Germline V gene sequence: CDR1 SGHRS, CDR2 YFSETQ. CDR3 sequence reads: CASSPGTGPLNEKLFF. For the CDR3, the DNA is TGCGCCAGCAGCCCTGGGACAGGGCCGTTGAATGAAAAACTGTTTTTT.